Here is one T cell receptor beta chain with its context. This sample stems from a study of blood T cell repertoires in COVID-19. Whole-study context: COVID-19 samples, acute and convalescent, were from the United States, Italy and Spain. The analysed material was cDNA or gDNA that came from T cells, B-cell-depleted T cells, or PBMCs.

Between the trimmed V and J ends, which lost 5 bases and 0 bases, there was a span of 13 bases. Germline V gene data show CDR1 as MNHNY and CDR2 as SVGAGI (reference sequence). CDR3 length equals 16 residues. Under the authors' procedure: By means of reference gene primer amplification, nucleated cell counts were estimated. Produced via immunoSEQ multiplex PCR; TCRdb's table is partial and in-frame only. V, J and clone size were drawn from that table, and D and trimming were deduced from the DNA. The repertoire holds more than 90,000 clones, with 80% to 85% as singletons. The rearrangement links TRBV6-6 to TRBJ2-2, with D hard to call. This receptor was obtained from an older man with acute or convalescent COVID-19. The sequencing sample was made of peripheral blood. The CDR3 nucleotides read TGTGCCAGCAGTCGAAGTGGCACCGCGAACACCGGGGAGCTGTTTTTT. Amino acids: CASSRSGTANTGELFF.